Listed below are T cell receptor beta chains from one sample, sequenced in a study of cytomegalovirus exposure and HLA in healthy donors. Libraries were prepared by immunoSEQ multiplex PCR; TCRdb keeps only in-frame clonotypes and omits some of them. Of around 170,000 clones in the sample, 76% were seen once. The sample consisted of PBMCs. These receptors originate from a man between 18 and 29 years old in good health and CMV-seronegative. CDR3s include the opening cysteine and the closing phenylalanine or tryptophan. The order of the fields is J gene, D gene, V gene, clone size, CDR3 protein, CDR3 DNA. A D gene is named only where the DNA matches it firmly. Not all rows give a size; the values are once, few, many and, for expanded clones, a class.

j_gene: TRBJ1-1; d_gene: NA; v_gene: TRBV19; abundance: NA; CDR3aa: CASAYIRSGTLNTEAFF; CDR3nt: TGTGCCAGCGCATATATTCGATCCGGGACATTGAACACTGAAGCTTTCTTT
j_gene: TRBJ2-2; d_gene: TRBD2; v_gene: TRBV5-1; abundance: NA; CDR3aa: CASSLAAGLAGGNTGELFF; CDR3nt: TGCGCCAGCAGCTTGGCCGCGGGACTAGCGGGAGGAAACACCGGGGAGCTGTTTTTT
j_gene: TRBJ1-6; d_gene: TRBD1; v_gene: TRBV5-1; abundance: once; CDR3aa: CASSPKGTGPSYNSPLHF; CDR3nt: TGCGCCAGCAGCCCCAAGGGGACAGGGCCCTCCTATAATTCACCCCTCCACTTT
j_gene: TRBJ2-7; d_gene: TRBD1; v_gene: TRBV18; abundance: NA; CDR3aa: CASSPGTGSYEQYF; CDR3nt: TGTGCCAGCTCACCAGGGACAGGCTCCTACGAGCAGTACTTC
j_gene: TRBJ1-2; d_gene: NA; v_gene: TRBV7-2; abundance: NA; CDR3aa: CASSLGQSGGYTF; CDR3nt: TGTGCCAGCAGCTTAGGACAGTCTGGCGGCTACACCTTC
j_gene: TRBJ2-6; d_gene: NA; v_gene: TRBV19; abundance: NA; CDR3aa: CASSIVTTGPGGANVLTF; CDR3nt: TGTGCCAGTAGTATAGTTACCACAGGTCCAGGAGGGGCCAACGTCCTGACTTTC
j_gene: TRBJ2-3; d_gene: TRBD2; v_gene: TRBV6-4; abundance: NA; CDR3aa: CASSASSGGATDTQYF; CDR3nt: TGTGCCAGCAGTGCCTCTAGCGGGGGGGCAACAGATACGCAGTATTTT
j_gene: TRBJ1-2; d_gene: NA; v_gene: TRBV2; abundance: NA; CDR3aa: CASGNREANYGYTF; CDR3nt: TGTGCCAGCGGGAACAGGGAAGCTAACTATGGCTACACCTTC
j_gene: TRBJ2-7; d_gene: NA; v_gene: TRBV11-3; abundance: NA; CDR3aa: CASSSRGSSHEQYF; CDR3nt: TGTGCCAGCAGCAGCCGGGGTAGCAGTCACGAGCAGTACTTC
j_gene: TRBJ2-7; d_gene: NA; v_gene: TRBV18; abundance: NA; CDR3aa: CASSPRRQSGGEQYF; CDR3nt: TGTGCCAGCTCACCAAGGCGGCAGTCCGGGGGCGAGCAGTACTTC
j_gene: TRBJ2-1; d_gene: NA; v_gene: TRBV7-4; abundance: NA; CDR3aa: CASSLVADNEQFF; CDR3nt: TGTGCCAGCAGCTTAGTGGCGGACAATGAGCAGTTCTTC
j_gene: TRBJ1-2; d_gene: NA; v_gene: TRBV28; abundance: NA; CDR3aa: CASRYPQGKGNGYTF; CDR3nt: TGTGCCAGCAGATACCCCCAGGGGAAGGGGAATGGCTACACCTTC
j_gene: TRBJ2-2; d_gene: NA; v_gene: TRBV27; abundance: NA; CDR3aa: CASRDWGTTGELFF; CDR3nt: TGTGCCAGCAGGGACTGGGGAACCACCGGGGAGCTGTTTTTT
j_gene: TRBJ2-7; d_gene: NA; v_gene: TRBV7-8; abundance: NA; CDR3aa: CASSPTHRNYEQYF; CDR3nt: TGTGCCAGCAGTCCAACCCACAGAAATTACGAGCAGTACTTC
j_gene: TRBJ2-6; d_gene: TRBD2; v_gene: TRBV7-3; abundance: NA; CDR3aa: CASSSPSGGASGANVLTF; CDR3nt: TGTGCCAGCAGCTCTCCTAGCGGTGGGGCCTCTGGGGCCAACGTCCTGACTTTC
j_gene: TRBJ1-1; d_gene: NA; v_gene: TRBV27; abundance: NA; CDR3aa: CASSLRGNTEAFF; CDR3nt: TGTGCCAGCAGTTTACGGGGGAACACTGAAGCTTTCTTT
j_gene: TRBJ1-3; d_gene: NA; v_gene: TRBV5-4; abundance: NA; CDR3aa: CASSLRQGGNTIYF; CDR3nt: TGTGCCAGCAGCTTGAGGCAGGGTGGAAACACCATATATTTT
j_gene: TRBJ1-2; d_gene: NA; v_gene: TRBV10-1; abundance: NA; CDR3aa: CASSEYRDNGYTF; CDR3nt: TGCGCCAGCAGTGAGTACAGAGACAATGGCTACACCTTC
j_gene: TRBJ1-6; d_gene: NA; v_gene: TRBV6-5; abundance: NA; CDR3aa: CASSYRTPGNSPLHF; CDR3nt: TGTGCCAGCAGTTACCGGACACCTGGTAATTCACCCCTCCACTTT
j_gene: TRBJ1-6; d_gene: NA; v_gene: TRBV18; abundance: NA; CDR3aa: CASSPDTNSPLHF; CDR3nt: TGTGCCAGCTCACCCGACACGAATTCACCCCTCCACTTT
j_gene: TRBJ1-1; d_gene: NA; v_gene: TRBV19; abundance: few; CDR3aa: CASSTTGGKVEAFF; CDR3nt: TGTGCCAGTAGTACGACCGGGGGAAAGGTAGAAGCTTTCTTT
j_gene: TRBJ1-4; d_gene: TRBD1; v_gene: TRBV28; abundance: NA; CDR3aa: CASTQIQGARDEKLFF; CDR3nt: TGTGCCAGCACTCAAATACAGGGGGCTAGGGATGAAAAACTGTTTTTT
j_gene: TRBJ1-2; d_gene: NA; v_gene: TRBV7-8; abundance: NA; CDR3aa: CASSPTQGSYGYTF; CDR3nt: TGTGCCAGCAGCCCTACACAGGGCAGCTATGGCTACACCTTC
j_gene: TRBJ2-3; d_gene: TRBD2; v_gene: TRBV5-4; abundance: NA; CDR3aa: CASSLLAGGSTDTQYF; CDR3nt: TGTGCCAGCAGCTTACTAGCGGGGGGGAGCACAGATACGCAGTATTTT
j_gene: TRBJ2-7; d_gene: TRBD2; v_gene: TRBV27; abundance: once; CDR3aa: CASSSTSASYEQYF; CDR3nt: TGTGCCAGCAGCTCAACTAGCGCCTCCTACGAGCAGTACTTC
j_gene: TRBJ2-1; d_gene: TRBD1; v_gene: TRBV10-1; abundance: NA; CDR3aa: CASSQLTGSYNEQFF; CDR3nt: TGCGCCAGCAGCCAATTGACAGGGAGCTACAATGAGCAGTTCTTC
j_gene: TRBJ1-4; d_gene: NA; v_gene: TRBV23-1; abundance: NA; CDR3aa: CASSHNRDTPTNEKLFF; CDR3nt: TGCGCCAGCAGCCACAATCGAGACACCCCAACTAATGAAAAACTGTTTTTT
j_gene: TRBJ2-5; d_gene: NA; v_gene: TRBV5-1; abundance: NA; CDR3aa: CASSLRAGKEETQYF; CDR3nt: TGCGCCAGCAGCTTGCGGGCAGGGAAGGAAGAGACCCAGTACTTC
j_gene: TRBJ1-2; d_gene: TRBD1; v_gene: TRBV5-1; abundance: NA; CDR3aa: CASSRTGPRDGYTF; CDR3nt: TGCGCCAGCAGCCGGACAGGGCCCCGTGATGGCTACACCTTC
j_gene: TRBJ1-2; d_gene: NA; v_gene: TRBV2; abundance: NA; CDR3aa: CASSVGAGINGYTF; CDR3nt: TGTGCCAGCAGTGTTGGAGCAGGGATCAATGGCTACACCTTC
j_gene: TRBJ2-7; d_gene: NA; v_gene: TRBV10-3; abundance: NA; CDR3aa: CAIMRGPYSYEQYF; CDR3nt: TGTGCCATCATGCGTGGGCCCTACTCCTACGAGCAGTACTTC
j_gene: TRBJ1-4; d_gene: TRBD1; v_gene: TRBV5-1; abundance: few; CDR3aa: CASSSRDRQGRVEKLFF; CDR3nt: TGCGCCAGCAGCTCTCGGGACCGACAGGGGAGAGTTGAAAAACTGTTTTTT
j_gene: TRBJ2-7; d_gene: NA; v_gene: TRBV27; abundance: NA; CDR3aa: CASRGGRVSEQYF; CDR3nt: TGTGCCAGTAGAGGTGGCAGGGTAAGCGAGCAGTACTTC
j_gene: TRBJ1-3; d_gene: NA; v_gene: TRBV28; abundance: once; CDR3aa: CASSPIGGNTIYF; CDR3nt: TGTGCCAGCAGCCCCATCGGGGGAAACACCATATATTTT
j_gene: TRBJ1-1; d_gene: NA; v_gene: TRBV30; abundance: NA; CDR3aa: CAWSPPAGHKNTEAFF; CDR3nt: TGTGCCTGGAGTCCCCCCGCAGGGCACAAGAACACTGAAGCTTTCTTT
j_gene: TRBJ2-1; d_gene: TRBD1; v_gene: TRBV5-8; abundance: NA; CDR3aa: CASSLHRGLDNEQFF; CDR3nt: TGTGCCAGCAGCTTACACAGGGGCCTCGACAATGAGCAGTTCTTC
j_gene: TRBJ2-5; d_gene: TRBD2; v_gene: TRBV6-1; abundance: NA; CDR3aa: CASSELGGSQETQYF; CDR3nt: TGTGCCAGCAGTGAATTGGGAGGGTCCCAAGAGACCCAGTACTTC
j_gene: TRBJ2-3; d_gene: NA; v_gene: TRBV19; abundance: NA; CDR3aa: CASSVVRAADTQYF; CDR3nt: TGTGCCAGTAGTGTCGTACGAGCGGCAGATACGCAGTATTTT
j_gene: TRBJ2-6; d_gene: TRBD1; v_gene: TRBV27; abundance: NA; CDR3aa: CASSPPGTGGQGANVLTF; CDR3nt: TGTGCCAGCAGTCCTCCCGGGACAGGGGGCCAAGGGGCCAACGTCCTGACTTTC
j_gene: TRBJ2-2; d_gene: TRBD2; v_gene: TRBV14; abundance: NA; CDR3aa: CASSHGAGGPTGELFF; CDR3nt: TGTGCCAGCAGCCATGGGGCGGGGGGGCCTACCGGGGAGCTGTTTTTT
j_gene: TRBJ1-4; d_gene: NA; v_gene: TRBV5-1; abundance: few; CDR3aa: CASSLKAERVNEKLFF; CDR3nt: TGCGCCAGCAGCTTGAAGGCCGAGCGGGTTAATGAAAAACTGTTTTTT
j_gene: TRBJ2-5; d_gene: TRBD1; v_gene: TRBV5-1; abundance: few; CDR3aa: CASSLAPAGQGTRQETQYF; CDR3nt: TGCGCCAGCAGCTTGGCCCCAGCCGGACAGGGCACACGACAAGAGACCCAGTACTTC
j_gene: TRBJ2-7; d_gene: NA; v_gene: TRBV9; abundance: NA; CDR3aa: CASSVVDNRGEQYF; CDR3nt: TGTGCCAGCAGCGTAGTGGACAATAGGGGCGAGCAGTACTTC
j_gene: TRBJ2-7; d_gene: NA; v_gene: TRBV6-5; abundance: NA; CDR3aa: CASSISGGRGEQYF; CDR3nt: TGTGCCAGCAGTATCTCCGGGGGGCGGGGGGAGCAGTACTTC
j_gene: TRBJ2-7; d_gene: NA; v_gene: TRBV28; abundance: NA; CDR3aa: CASSFHLGTLSYEQYF; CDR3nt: TGTGCCAGCAGTTTCCACCTTGGGACACTCTCCTACGAGCAGTACTTC
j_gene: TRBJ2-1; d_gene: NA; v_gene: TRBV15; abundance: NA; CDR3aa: CATSDRGNEQFF; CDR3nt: TGTGCCACCAGCGATCGGGGCAATGAGCAGTTCTTC
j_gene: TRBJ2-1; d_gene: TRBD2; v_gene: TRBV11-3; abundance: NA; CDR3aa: CASSLGGSYNEQFF; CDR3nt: TGTGCCAGCAGCTTGGGGGGGTCCTACAATGAGCAGTTCTTC
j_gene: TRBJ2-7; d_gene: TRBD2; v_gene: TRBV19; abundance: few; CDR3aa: CASSMGPGGREQYF; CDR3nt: TGTGCCAGTAGTATGGGACCGGGAGGGCGCGAGCAGTACTTC
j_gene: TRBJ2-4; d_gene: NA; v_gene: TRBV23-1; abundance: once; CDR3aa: CASSQFWQYLAKNIQYF; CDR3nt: TGCGCCAGCAGTCAATTTTGGCAGTATCTAGCCAAAAACATTCAGTACTTC
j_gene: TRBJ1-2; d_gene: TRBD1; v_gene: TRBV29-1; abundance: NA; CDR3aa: CSVGPIGTADGYTF; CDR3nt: TGCAGCGTGGGCCCAATAGGGACAGCCGATGGCTACACCTTC
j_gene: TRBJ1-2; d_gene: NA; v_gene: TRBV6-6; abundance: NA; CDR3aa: CASSSPTVGGEGYTF; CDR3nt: TGTGCCAGCAGTTCACCTACAGTCGGGGGGGAAGGCTACACCTTC